These 9 T cell receptor beta chains came from one sample sequenced in a study of blood T cell repertoires in COVID-19. Assay: immunoSEQ multiplex PCR; the TCRdb copy retains only in-frame clones and omits some. The table includes about 170,000 clones, around 89% detected once. The sample consisted of PBMCs or T cells enriched from blood (not recorded which). The source is a woman under 30 who had recovered from COVID-19.

This chain links TRBV11-2 with TRBJ2-7; 9 bases fit TRBD1. V trimming: 5 bases; J trimming: 2 bases; junction bases outside the gene matches: 4. The CDR3 contains 14 residues. Per the germline V gene, CDR1 is SGHAT and CDR2 is FQNNGV. The CDR3 DNA reads as TGTGCCAGCAGCCTTGGGGACAGGGCCTACGAGCAGTACTTC. It codes for CASSLGDRAYEQYF.

As DNA, the CDR3 is TGTGCCAGCAGCTTAGTACAGGGATGGTCATACGAGCAGTACTTC. Protein: CASSLVQGWSYEQYF. The gene calls are TRBV7-8 and TRBJ2-7; tentative D call: TRBD1 (6 bases). The CDR3 covers 15 residues. Trimming took off 1 base at V and 4 bases at J, with 14 bases between the two ends. In germline, CDR1 is SGHVS, CDR2 FQNEAQ.

This clone showed up just once. The chain has TRBV5-1 and TRBJ2-5; no definite D call. CDR3 length equals 12 residues. The V gene lost 2 bases and the J gene lost 3 bases, with 5 bases spanning the gap. From germline, CDR1 is SGHRS and CDR2 YFSETQ. This chain's CDR3 is CASSFEEETQYF. CDR3 DNA: TGCGCCAGCAGCTTTGAGGAAGAGACCCAGTACTTC.

CDR3 DNA: TGTGCCAGCAGCTCCCAGTGGCGGGGAGAGACCCAGTACTTC. Its protein is CASSSQWRGETQYF. The rearrangement joins TRBV3-1 (or the pseudogene TRBV3-2) to TRBJ2-5, with D possibly TRBD2 on 6 matching bases. The CDR3 length is 14 residues. V gave up 5 bases and J gave up 4 bases, with 14 bases separating them. Germline CDR1 LGHDT, CDR2 YNNKEL (reference sequence).

The chain uses TRBV27 and TRBJ1-6; 11 positions agree with TRBD1. The V gene's germline CDR1 is MNHEY and CDR2 SMNVEV (reference sequence). CDR3 length: 18 amino acids. J gave up 10 bases and V 3 bases, and 14 bases lay outside the gene matches. The CDR3 sequence is CASSFGGPGTGGQSPLHF. The CDR3 bases are TGTGCCAGCAGTTTCGGGGGACCTGGGACAGGGGGACAATCACCCCTCCACTTT.

The rearrangement links TRBV11-2 to TRBJ2-1; D call uncertain. CDR3 length: 15 amino acids. Germline values: CDR1 SGHAT, CDR2 FQNNGV. V was pared by 5 bases and J by 4 bases, with 15 bases between. The CDR3 here is CASSPALTFYNEQFF. CDR3 sequence (DNA): TGTGCCAGCAGCCCGGCCCTGACATTTTACAATGAGCAGTTCTTC.

The V gene is TRBV4-1, the J gene TRBJ1-6; 10 bases map to TRBD1. Trimming removed 9 bases from V and 14 bases from J; junction bases left unmatched: 7. Germline CDR1 and CDR2: MGHRA and YSYEKL. CDR3 length: 12 residues. The CDR3 DNA sequence: TGCGCCAGTGGGACAGGGGATATGTCCCTCCACTTT. It is translated as CASGTGDMSLHF.

J is TRBJ2-4 and V is TRBV18; 8 bases map to TRBD2. CDR1 and CDR2 from the germline V gene are KGHSH and LQKENI. The CDR3 runs to 17 residues. V dropped 0 bases and J dropped 9; count of bases not matched to a gene: 13. In DNA form, the CDR3 reads TGTGCCAGCTCACCACCGTTTCGGGAGGGCCTAATTACCATTCAGTACTTC. Its translation is CASSPPFREGLITIQYF.

The V call is TRBV7-6, the J call TRBJ1-5; TRBD1 matches 8 bases. The junction had 3 bases not matched to a gene; V was cut back by 0 bases and J by 2 bases. CDR1 is SGHVS and CDR2 is FNYEAQ in the germline V gene. The CDR3 consists of 16 residues. Here the CDR3 DNA reads TGTGCCAGCAGCTTAGCGGCGGGACAGGGCAATCAGCCCCAGCATTTT. Amino acid sequence: CASSLAAGQGNQPQHF.